This T cell receptor (beta chain) originates from a study of blood T cell repertoires in COVID-19. As for the study in general: Spain, Italy and the United States supplied samples that represented acute and convalescent COVID-19. The analysed material was cDNA or gDNA that came from T cells, B-cell-depleted T cells, or PBMCs.

V gave up 5 bases and J gave up 0 bases; unmatched junction bases: 2. The CDR3 has 15 residues. CDR1 and CDR2 from the germline V gene are MNHEY and SMNVEV (reference sequence). Per the study methods: Amplified reference gene primers provided the basis for estimating nucleated cell counts. Profiled with immunoSEQ multiplex PCR; TCRdb holds only in-frame clones, not every one. The DNA gave D and trimming, while V, J and clone size come from that table. The sample records around 64,000 clones, 86% being singletons. The sequence came from a man younger than 45 with acute or convalescent COVID-19. The sequenced sample consisted of peripheral blood. V is TRBV27 and J is TRBJ2-1, with 9 bases lining up with TRBD1. CDR3 loop: CASSRGQGSYNEQFF. CDR3 nucleotides: TGTGCCAGCAGTAGGGGACAGGGCTCCTACAATGAGCAGTTCTTC.